This T cell receptor beta chain was found in a study of blood T cells in healthy people across ages. Healthy Caucasian individuals from Russia aged about 6 to 95 served as donors. CDR3 size: 13 residues. V shed 5 bases and J shed 8 bases, with 15 bases lying between them. Notes on this clonotype: Its target is not known.

Regarding the study as a whole: There were more naive CD4+ cells and higher diversity in long-lived donors than in aged donors.

Primed by a sample-barcoded 5' primer and a J-beta primer mix, a second PCR proceeded for roughly 6 to 12 cycles. A template-switch adaptor containing 12 random nucleotides labeled each cDNA molecule. MiXCR was run by TCRdb on the 5' RACE reads, yielding one entry per CDR3 protein. Among almost 1 million distinct CDR3 sequences listed, roughly 50% were seen once. J is TRBJ1-2 and V is TRBV12-3 or TRBV12-4; D unclear. This TCR came from a woman aged 60 to 75 in good health. Sequenced material: blood. The CDR3 region has the DNA TGTGCCAGCAGTGTAGTATCAAAATACGGCTACACCTTC. Protein product: CASSVVSKYGYTF.